These 2 T cell receptor beta chains were sequenced from one sample in a study of T-cell memory formation after mild COVID-19. TCRdb itself ran the 5' RACE reads through MiXCR, one entry per CDR3 protein. The sample lists a few hundred thousand distinct CDR3 sequences; 25% to 30% were seen once. The specimen was PBMCs or a T cell subset sorted from them (not recorded which). These receptors all stem from an adult woman who had mild COVID-19 (a few samples of this study predate the infection). Cell type and time point are not known.

This clonotype was seen only a few times. The CDR3 region is CASSQETSGGDEQFF. DNA for the CDR3: TGCGCCAGCAGCCAAGAAACTAGCGGCGGAGATGAGCAGTTCTTC. The chain recombines TRBV4-1 with TRBJ2-1; 8 nucleotides line up with TRBD2. V gave up 0 bases and J gave up 8 bases; unmatched junction bases: 6. Per germline, CDR1 MGHRA and CDR2 YSYEKL. There are 15 residues in the CDR3.

CDR3 protein: CASRFSWGYEQYF. The CDR3, as DNA: TGTGCCAGCAGGTTCAGTTGGGGTTACGAGCAGTACTTC. V gene TRBV12-3 or TRBV12-4 combines with J gene TRBJ2-7; no reliable D call. This CDR3 contains 13 residues. The V gene lost 6 bases and the J gene lost 4 bases, with 13 bases spanning the gap.